This T cell receptor (beta chain) originates from a study of T cell responses to AZD1222 COVID-19 vaccine. Here immunoSEQ multiplex PCR was the method, and the copy in TCRdb shows in-frame clones only, minus some. The sample lists about 160,000 clones, 80% to 95% occurring once. This clone was seen a few times. Trimming left V 7 bases short and J 7 bases short, with 13 bases between. Looked up from germline, CDR1 is MNHEY and CDR2 is SVGAGI. This CDR3 spans 12 amino acids. This TCR came from an adult who received the AZD1222 COVID-19 vaccine. The gene calls are TRBV6-5 and TRBJ1-2; D is unresolved. The sequencing here drew on peripheral blood, taken 28 days after the second AZD1222 dose. CDR3 in amino acids: CASNHIPGGYTF. The CDR3 DNA is TGTGCCAGCAACCATATACCGGGTGGCTACACCTTC.